The 19 T cell receptor beta chains reported below all come from one sample, sequenced in a study of cytotoxic CD8 clonotypes in ibrutinib-treated CLL. Data came from immunoSEQ multiplex PCR; TCRdb stores just in-frame clones and leaves some out. The sample gives some 76,000 clones, 70% to 90% of which show up once; about two fifths is in the top ten. Sequencing used PBMCs, obtained after 24 months of ibrutinib treatment. The receptors shown here come from a human donor with chronic lymphocytic leukemia.

The V and J genes are TRBV14 and TRBJ2-3; 13 bases agree with TRBD2. V was clipped by 6 bases and J by 4 bases; unmatched bases: 7. The CDR3 contains 16 residues. Germline assignment: CDR1 SGHDN and CDR2 FVKESK. Written as DNA, the CDR3 is TGTGCCAGCAGTTATGGACTAGCGGGAGTAGCAGATACGCAGTATTTT. As protein: CASSYGLAGVADTQYF.

The chain is built from TRBV11-2 and TRBJ1-4; TRBD1 agrees at 7 bases. Unmatched junction bases numbered 9, after V lost 5 bases and J lost 0 bases. This CDR3 has 17 amino acids. Germline V CDR1 and CDR2: SGHAT, FQNNGV. This chain's CDR3 is CASSQGWDRTTNEKLFF. CDR3 nucleotide sequence: TGTGCCAGCAGCCAAGGGTGGGACAGAACAACTAATGAAAAACTGTTTTTT.

This chain connects TRBV30 to TRBJ1-1; unclear D gene. There are 14 residues in the CDR3. Germline CDR1 and CDR2: GTSNPN and SVGIG (reference sequence). The V end was cut by 3 bases, the J end by 1 base, with 12 bases between. CDR3 DNA: TGTGCCTGGAGGCCAACCCCGGGGAACACTGAAGCTTTCTTT. It codes for CAWRPTPGNTEAFF.

This sequence joins TRBV11-3 and TRBJ2-3; D could derive from TRBD1 or TRBD2 (5 bases each). Germline values: CDR1 SGHNT, CDR2 YENEEA. The V end was cut by 6 bases, the J end by 1 base, with 8 bases between. The CDR3 sequence is 13 residues long. Here the CDR3 reads CASSRGGTDTQYF. DNA for the CDR3: TGTGCCAGCAGTCGAGGGGGCACAGATACGCAGTATTTT.

The chain combines TRBV27 with TRBJ2-3; D is unresolved. In germline, CDR1 is MNHEY, CDR2 SMNVEV (reference sequence). V lost 6 bases and J lost 2, with 6 bases in between. CDR3 length equals 12 residues. The CDR3 here is CASRPNTDTQYF. The CDR3 DNA reads as TGTGCCAGCAGGCCAAACACAGATACGCAGTATTTT.

In the case of this clone: The junction does not match germline at one end; this may be a read error. The chain joins TRBV7-3 to TRBJ2-2; the D gene is possibly TRBD1 (5 bases). CDR1 is SGHTA, CDR2 FQGTGA, per germline. CDR3 length equals 17 residues. The CDR3 region is CASRLNGHGAGTGELFF. The CDR3 coding sequence is TGTGCCAGCAGGTTAAATGGGCATGGGGCAGGCACCGGGGAGCTGTTTTTT.

The chain employs TRBV29-1 and TRBJ2-7, with D tentatively TRBD1 (5 bases). V shed 4 bases and J shed 2 bases, with 9 bases lying between them. CDR3 length: 12 residues. In germline, CDR1 is SQVTM, CDR2 ANQGSEA. The CDR3 reads CSVGQLPYEQYF. The CDR3 DNA sequence: TGCAGCGTTGGACAGCTCCCCTACGAGCAGTACTTC.

A few counts support this clone. The chain joins TRBV19 to TRBJ2-1, with D tentatively TRBD1 or TRBD2 (5 bases each). The CDR3 contains 13 residues. CDR1 is LNHDA, CDR2 SQIVND, per germline (reference sequence). The ends were cut back, 6 bases at V and 9 bases at J, with 15 bases in the middle. The CDR3 sequence is CASRRGPRGEQFF. In nucleotides, the CDR3 is TGTGCCAGTAGAAGGGGACCGCGCGGTGAGCAGTTCTTC.

The V and J genes are TRBV29-1 and TRBJ1-1, with D possibly TRBD1 on 6 matching bases. V was pared by 3 bases and J by 8 bases, with 13 bases between. Per germline, CDR1 SQVTM and CDR2 ANQGSEA. The CDR3 extends over 12 amino acids. The CDR3 is CSVEVPGTEAFF. Written as DNA, the CDR3 is TGCAGCGTTGAGGTGCCCGGGACAGAAGCTTTCTTT.

The V gene is TRBV5-5, the J gene TRBJ2-7; D remains ambiguous. Trimming cost V 4 bases and J 5 bases, with 16 bases left between them. The CDR3 contains 14 residues. The germline gives CDR1 SGHKS, CDR2 YYEKEE (reference sequence). This CDR3 reads CASSRPPAIDEQYF. CDR3 DNA sequence: TGTGCCAGCAGCCGGCCCCCGGCCATCGACGAGCAGTACTTC.

This rearrangement joins TRBV18 to TRBJ2-5; the D is unclear. Germline V gene lookup returns CDR1 KGHSH and CDR2 LQKENI. The V end lost 3 bases, the J end lost 0 bases, and 5 bases lay between the germline ends. The CDR3 runs 13 residues. In nucleotides, the CDR3 is TGTGCCAGCTCACCGAAAAACCAAGAGACCCAGTACTTC. Translating gives CASSPKNQETQYF.

The V gene is TRBV9, the J gene TRBJ1-4; maybe TRBD1 (6 bases). The V gene lost 3 bases and the J gene lost 7 bases, with 19 bases spanning the gap. This CDR3 contains 16 residues. Germline V gene sequence: CDR1 SGDLS, CDR2 YYNGEE. CDR3 amino acids: CASSAGGGALSEKLFF. For the CDR3, the DNA is TGTGCCAGCAGCGCCGGAGGGGGGGCGCTTTCTGAAAAACTGTTTTTT.

V usage is TRBV7-6 and J usage is TRBJ2-1, with 10 nucleotides matching TRBD1. The CDR3 is 15 residues long. With V trimmed by 5 bases and J by 6 bases, 7 bases remained unmatched. Germline loops: CDR1 SGHVS, CDR2 FNYEAQ. The CDR3 here is CASSRGTGAINEQFF. In DNA form, the CDR3 reads TGTGCCAGCAGCCGGGGGACAGGGGCTATCAATGAGCAGTTCTTC.

The genes are TRBV7-9 and TRBJ2-2; 7 bases line up with TRBD1. The CDR3 has 15 amino acids. Germline V lookup: CDR1 SEHNR, CDR2 FQNEAQ (reference sequence). After removal of 3 bases from V and 3 bases from J, the junction contained 4 bases not matched to a gene. The CDR3 spells CASSLEQGHTGELFF. CDR3 DNA sequence: TGTGCCAGCAGCTTGGAACAGGGGCACACCGGGGAGCTGTTTTTT.

The chain links TRBV5-1 to TRBJ2-1, with D unresolved. V dropped 4 bases and J dropped 6 bases, with 5 bases sitting between them. In germline, CDR1 is SGHRS, CDR2 YFSETQ. The CDR3 runs to 11 residues. The CDR3 DNA follows: TGCGCCAGCAGCCTGAGCAATGAGCAGTTCTTC. It translates to CASSLSNEQFF.

The chain links TRBV7-9 to TRBJ2-5; no clear D gene. The CDR3 covers 12 residues. Per germline, CDR1 SEHNR and CDR2 FQNEAQ (reference sequence). The V gene lost 0 bases and the J gene lost 14 bases, with 13 bases spanning the gap. The CDR3 sequence: CASSLATRLAYF. The CDR3 DNA sequence: TGTGCCAGCAGCTTAGCAACCAGATTGGCATACTTC. Drawing the rest from reference TRBV7-9 and TRBJ2-5, the complete variable domain is DTGVSQNPRHKITKRGQNVTFRCDPISEHNRLYWYRQTLGQGPEFLTYFQNEAQLEKSRLLSDRFSAERPKGSFSTLEIQRTEQGDSAMYLCASSLATRLAYFGPGTRLLVL.

J is TRBJ2-7 and V is TRBV5-1, with TRBD1 matching 9 bases. V lost 7 bases, J lost 6 bases, and 5 bases stayed unmatched. From germline, CDR1 is SGHRS and CDR2 YFSETQ. The CDR3 loop spans 12 amino acids. The CDR3 bases are TGCGCCAGCCGGACAGGGGCGGGCGAGCAGTACTTC. Translation gives CASRTGAGEQYF.

The CDR3: CASSLRQGATGELFF. Here the CDR3 DNA reads TGTGCCAGCAGCTTAAGGCAGGGGGCGACCGGGGAGCTGTTTTTT. The J gene is TRBJ2-2, the V gene TRBV7-2; 8 nucleotides agree with TRBD1. Trimming removed 2 bases from V and 5 bases from J; junction bases left unmatched: 4. The CDR3 extends over 15 amino acids. Germline V gene lookup returns CDR1 SGHTA and CDR2 FQGNSA.

The J gene is TRBJ2-7, the V gene TRBV6-4, with 7 bases aligning to TRBD2. Unmatched junction bases numbered 5, after V lost 0 bases and J lost 0 bases. This CDR3 contains 16 residues. CDR1 and CDR2 from the germline V gene are MRHNA and SNTAGT. CDR3 sequence: CASSDSGGKSSYEQYF. The DNA for the CDR3 is TGTGCCAGCAGTGACTCCGGGGGGAAAAGCTCCTACGAGCAGTACTTC.